One sample yielded the 9 T cell receptor beta chains listed below, sequenced in a study of blood T cell repertoires in COVID-19. The data were produced by immunoSEQ multiplex PCR, yet TCRdb's version contains in-frame clones alone and is incomplete. The sample holds tens of thousands of clones, 88% seen once. What was sequenced was peripheral blood. The origin of the receptors is a man between 65 and 85 years old in a cohort sampled during active COVID-19.

This clone has only one observation. The gene calls are TRBV28 and TRBJ1-1; 11 bases agree with TRBD1. J gave up 1 base and V 6 bases, and 4 bases lay outside the gene matches. The CDR3 is 15 amino acids. Per germline, CDR1 MDHEN and CDR2 SYDVKM. CDR3 loop: CASRTGTGGNTEAFF. The CDR3 DNA is TGTGCCAGCAGAACCGGGACAGGGGGGAACACTGAAGCTTTCTTT. Using reference TRBV28 and TRBJ1-1 for the parts outside the CDR3, the full variable domain is DVKVTQSSRYLVKRTGEKVFLECVQDMDHENMFWYRQDPGLGLRLIYFSYDVKMKEKGDIPEGYSVSREKKERFSLILESASTNQTSMYLCASRTGTGGNTEAFFGQGTRLTVV.

CDR3 coding DNA: TGTGCCAGTAGTATAGTCAACAGAAACTATGGCTACACCTTC. It specifies CASSIVNRNYGYTF. This rearrangement joins TRBV19 to TRBJ1-2; D unresolved. Germline CDR1 reads LNHDA; CDR2 reads SQIVND (reference sequence). Trimming stripped 1 base from V and 2 bases from J, with 8 bases between. CDR3 size: 14 residues.

V usage is TRBV18 and J usage is TRBJ2-1; 10 nucleotides align to TRBD2. CDR3 length equals 16 residues. V shed 3 bases, J shed 0 bases, and the junction held 2 bases outside the gene matches. From germline, CDR1 is KGHSH and CDR2 LQKENI. The CDR3, as DNA: TGTGCCAGCTCACCGCTAGCGGGAGCCTCCTACAATGAGCAGTTCTTC. It encodes CASSPLAGASYNEQFF.

This clone showed up just once. Germline and junction disagree at one end, which may indicate a read error. The chain uses TRBV6-1 and TRBJ2-7, with 10 bases that match TRBD1. This CDR3 has 16 residues. Germline CDR1 MNHNS, CDR2 SASEGT. The CDR3 sequence: CASSERGGTGVYGQYF. The CDR3, as DNA: TGTGCCAGCAGTGAAAGGGGGGGGACAGGGGTCTACGGGCAGTACTTC.

The rearrangement uses TRBV2 and TRBJ2-2; 12 bases align to TRBD2. Germline V gene lookup returns CDR1 SNHLY and CDR2 FYNNEI. J gave up 1 base and V 6 bases, and 0 bases lay outside the gene matches. This CDR3 spans 15 amino acids. The CDR3 here is CASRGLAGNTGELFF. In nucleotides, the CDR3 is TGTGCCAGCAGGGGACTAGCGGGGAACACCGGGGAGCTGTTTTTT.

The rearrangement uses TRBV11-3 and TRBJ2-1; D perhaps matches TRBD2 (5 bases). V lost 5 bases to trimming and J lost 4 bases, with 18 bases between them. This CDR3 contains 16 residues. Looked up from germline, CDR1 is SGHNT and CDR2 is YENEEA. CDR3 sequence: CASSLGGAPTYNEQFF. The CDR3, as DNA: TGTGCCAGCAGCCTAGGAGGTGCCCCCACGTACAATGAGCAGTTCTTC.

The count of this clone is one. The chain joins TRBV6-1 to TRBJ2-7; TRBD2 aligns across 7 bases. The CDR3 contains 20 residues. Germline-derived CDR1 and CDR2 are MNHNS and SASEGT. J gave up 0 bases and V 2 bases, and 19 bases lay outside the gene matches. In nucleotides, the CDR3 is TGTGCCAGCAGTGAAAATGGGGGGGGAAGGAGGGGCCCGAGCTCCTACGAGCAGTACTTC. Amino acids: CASSENGGGRRGPSSYEQYF.

The chain is built from TRBV18 and TRBJ1-1; D call uncertain. CDR3 length: 12 residues. Trimming pared 6 bases from V and 1 base from J, leaving 6 bases between. CDR1 KGHSH and CDR2 LQKENI come from the germline V gene. Here the CDR3 DNA reads TGTGCCAGCTCCATAGCGAACACTGAAGCTTTCTTT. Protein: CASSIANTEAFF.

This clone appeared once. The chain combines TRBV18 with TRBJ2-7, with 11 positions matching TRBD1. Germline-derived CDR1 and CDR2 are KGHSH and LQKENI. The V and J ends lost 3 bases and 3 bases, in that order; junction bases with no gene match: 1. The CDR3 runs 14 residues. This chain's CDR3 is CASSPGTGGYEQYF. CDR3 sequence (DNA): TGTGCCAGCTCACCTGGGACAGGGGGCTACGAGCAGTACTTC.